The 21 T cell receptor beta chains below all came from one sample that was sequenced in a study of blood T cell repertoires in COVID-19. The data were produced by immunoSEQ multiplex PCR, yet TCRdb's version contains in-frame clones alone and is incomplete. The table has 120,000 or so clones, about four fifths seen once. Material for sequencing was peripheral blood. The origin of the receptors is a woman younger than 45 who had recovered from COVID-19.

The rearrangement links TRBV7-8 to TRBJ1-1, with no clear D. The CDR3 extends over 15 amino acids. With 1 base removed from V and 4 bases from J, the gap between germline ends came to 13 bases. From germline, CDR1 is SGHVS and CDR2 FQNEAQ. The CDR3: CASSLDLGRSTEAFF. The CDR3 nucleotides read TGTGCCAGCAGCTTAGACCTCGGCCGGAGCACTGAAGCTTTCTTT.

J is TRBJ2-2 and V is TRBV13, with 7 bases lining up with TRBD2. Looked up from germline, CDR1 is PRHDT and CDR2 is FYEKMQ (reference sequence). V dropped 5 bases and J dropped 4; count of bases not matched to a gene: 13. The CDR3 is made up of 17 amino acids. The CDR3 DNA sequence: TGTGCCAGCAGCGCGGGACTACCAACGAGCGGCACCGGGGAGCTGTTTTTT. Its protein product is CASSAGLPTSGTGELFF.

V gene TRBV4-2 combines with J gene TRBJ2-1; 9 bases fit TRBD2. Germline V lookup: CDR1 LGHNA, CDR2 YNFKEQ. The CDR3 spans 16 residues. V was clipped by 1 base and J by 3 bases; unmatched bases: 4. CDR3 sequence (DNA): TGTGCCAGCAGCCAAGGGAGTAGCGGGGGCTACAATGAGCAGTTCTTC. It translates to CASSQGSSGGYNEQFF.

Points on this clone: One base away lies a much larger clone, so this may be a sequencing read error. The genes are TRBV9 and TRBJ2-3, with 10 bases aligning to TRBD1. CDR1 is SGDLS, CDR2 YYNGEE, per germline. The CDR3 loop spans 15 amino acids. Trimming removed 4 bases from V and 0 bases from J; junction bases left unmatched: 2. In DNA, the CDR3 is TGTGCCAGCAGCTCGGGACAGGGGAGCACAGATACGCAGTATTTT. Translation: CASSSGQGSTDTQYF.

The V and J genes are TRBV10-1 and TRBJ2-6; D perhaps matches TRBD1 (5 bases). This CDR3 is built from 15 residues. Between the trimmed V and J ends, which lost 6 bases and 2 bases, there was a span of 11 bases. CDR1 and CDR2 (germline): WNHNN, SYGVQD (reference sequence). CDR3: CASSPGSPGANVLTF. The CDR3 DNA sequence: TGCGCCAGCAGCCCAGGGTCCCCTGGGGCCAACGTCCTGACTTTC.

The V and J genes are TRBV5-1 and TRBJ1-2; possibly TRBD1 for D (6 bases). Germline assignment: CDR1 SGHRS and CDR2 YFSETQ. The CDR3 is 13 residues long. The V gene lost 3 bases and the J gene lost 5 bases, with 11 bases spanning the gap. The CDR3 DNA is TGCGCCAGCAGCTCGGGACATCCGTATGGCTACACCTTC. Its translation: CASSSGHPYGYTF.

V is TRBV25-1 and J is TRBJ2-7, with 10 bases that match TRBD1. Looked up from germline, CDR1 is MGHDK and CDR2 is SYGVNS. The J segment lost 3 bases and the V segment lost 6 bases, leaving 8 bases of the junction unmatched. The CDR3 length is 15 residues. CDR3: CASRWSRTGGYEQYF. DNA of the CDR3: TGTGCCAGCAGATGGTCCAGGACAGGGGGCTACGAGCAGTACTTC.

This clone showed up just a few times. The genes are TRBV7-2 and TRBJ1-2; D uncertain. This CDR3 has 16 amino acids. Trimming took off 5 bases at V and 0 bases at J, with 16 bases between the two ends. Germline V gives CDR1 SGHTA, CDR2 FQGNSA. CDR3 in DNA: TGTGCCAGCAGCATGGGAGGGATAGAGACTAACTATGGCTACACCTTC. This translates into CASSMGGIETNYGYTF.

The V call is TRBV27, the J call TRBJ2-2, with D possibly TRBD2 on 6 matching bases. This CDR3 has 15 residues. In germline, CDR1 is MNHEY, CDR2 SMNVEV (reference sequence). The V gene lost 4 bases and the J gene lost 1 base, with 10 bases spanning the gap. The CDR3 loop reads CASSWPGVNTGELFF. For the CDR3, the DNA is TGTGCCAGCAGTTGGCCGGGAGTGAACACCGGGGAGCTGTTTTTT.

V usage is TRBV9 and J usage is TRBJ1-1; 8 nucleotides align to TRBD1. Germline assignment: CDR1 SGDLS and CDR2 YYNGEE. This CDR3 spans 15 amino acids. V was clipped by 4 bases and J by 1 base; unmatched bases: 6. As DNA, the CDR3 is TGTGCCAGCAGCCCCAACGGACAGGGGAACACTGAAGCTTTCTTT. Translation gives CASSPNGQGNTEAFF.

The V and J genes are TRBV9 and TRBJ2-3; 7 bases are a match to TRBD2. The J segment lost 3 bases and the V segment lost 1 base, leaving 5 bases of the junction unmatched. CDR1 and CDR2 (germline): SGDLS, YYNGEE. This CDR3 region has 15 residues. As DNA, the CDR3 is TGTGCCAGCAGCGTAATCGCGGGAGTTACAGATACGCAGTATTTT. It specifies CASSVIAGVTDTQYF.

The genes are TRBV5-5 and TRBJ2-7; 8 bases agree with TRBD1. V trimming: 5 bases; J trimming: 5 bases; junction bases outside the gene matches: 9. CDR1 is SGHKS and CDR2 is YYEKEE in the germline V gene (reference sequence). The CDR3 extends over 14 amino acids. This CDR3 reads CASRPGQGRNEQYF. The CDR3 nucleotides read TGTGCCAGCAGACCCGGACAGGGAAGGAACGAGCAGTACTTC.

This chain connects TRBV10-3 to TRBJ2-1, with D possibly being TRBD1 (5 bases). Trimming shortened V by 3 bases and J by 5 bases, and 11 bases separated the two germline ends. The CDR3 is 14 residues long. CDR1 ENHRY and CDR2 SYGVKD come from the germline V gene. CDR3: CAISEVGQNNEQFF. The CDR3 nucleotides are TGTGCCATCAGTGAAGTGGGGCAAAACAATGAGCAGTTCTTC.

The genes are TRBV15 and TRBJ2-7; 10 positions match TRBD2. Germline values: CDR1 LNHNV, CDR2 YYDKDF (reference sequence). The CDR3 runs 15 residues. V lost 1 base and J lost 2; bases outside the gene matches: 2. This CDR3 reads CATSRATSGAYEQYF. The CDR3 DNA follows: TGTGCCACCAGCAGAGCCACTAGCGGGGCCTACGAGCAGTACTTC.

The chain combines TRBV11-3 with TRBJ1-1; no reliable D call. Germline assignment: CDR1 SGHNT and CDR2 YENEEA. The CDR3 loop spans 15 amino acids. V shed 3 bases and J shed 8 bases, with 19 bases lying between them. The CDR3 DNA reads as TGTGCCAGCAGCTTCGGGATGGGCCGGGTCGAAGAAGCTTTCTTT. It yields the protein CASSFGMGRVEEAFF.

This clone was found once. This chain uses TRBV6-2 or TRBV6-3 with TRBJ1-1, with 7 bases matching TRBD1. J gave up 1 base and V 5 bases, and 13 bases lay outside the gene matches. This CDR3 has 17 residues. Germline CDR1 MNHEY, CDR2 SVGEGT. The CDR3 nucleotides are TGTGCCAGCAGTCCGCTCCGGGACAGAGGGGAGAACACTGAAGCTTTCTTT. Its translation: CASSPLRDRGENTEAFF.

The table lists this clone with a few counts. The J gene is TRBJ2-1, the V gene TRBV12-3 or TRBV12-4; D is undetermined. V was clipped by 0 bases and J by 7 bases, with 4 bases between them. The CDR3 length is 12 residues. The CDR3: CASSLASNEQFF. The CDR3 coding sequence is TGTGCCAGCAGTTTAGCTAGTAATGAGCAGTTCTTC.

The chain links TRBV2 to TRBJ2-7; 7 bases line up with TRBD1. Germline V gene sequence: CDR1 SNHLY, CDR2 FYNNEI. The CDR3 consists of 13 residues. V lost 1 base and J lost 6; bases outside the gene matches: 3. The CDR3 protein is CASSEGQGSEQYF. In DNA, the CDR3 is TGTGCCAGCAGTGAAGGACAGGGCTCCGAGCAGTACTTC.

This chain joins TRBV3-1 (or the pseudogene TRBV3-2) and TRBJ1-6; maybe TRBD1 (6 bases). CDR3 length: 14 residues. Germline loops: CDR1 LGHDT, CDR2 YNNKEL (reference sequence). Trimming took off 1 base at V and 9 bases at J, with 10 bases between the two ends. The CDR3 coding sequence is TGTGCCAGCAGCCAAGCCAGGGGAGTTTCACCCCTCCACTTT. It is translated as CASSQARGVSPLHF.

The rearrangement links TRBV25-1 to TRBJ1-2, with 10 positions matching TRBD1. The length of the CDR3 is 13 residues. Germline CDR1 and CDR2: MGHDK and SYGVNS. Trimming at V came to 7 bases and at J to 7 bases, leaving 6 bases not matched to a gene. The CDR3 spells CASTQGQGVGYTF. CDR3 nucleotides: TGTGCCAGCACTCAAGGACAGGGGGTTGGCTACACCTTC.

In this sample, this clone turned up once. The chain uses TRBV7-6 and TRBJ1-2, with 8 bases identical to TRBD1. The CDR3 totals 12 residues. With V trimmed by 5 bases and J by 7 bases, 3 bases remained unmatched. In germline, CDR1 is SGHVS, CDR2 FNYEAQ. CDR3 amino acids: CASSPDRAGYTF. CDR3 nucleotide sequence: TGTGCCAGCAGCCCGGACAGGGCTGGCTACACCTTC.